This TCR beta chain was captured by sequencing in a study of early T cells in non-severe SARS-CoV-2 infection. Study-wide context: With bulk RNA from unsorted whole blood as input, sequencing yielded unpaired chains.

Study conclusions and caveats: VDJdb-based matching was biased toward anti-spike CD8 responses and missed private and CD4 specificities.

With regard to this clonotype: What it binds is not known.

The TCR library protocol was used to attach unique molecular identifiers. These identifiers were attached to individual cDNA molecules. TCRdb recomputed calls from the 5' RACE reads with MiXCR, one row per CDR3 protein. The sample shows tens of thousands of distinct CDR3 sequences, around 7% of them seen only once. With V trimmed by 0 bases and J by 2 bases, 8 bases remained unmatched. In germline, CDR1 is SGHDT, CDR2 YYEEEE. The CDR3 sequence is 17 residues long. The sample was whole blood. V and J are TRBV5-6 and TRBJ2-3; 8 bases line up with TRBD2. The receptor's source is an adult who was a healthcare worker with PCR-confirmed SARS-CoV-2 infection or an uninfected control (not recorded which). CDR3 loop: CASSLGGSGAYTDTQYF. The CDR3 DNA follows: TGTGCCAGCAGCTTGGGTGGTAGCGGGGCATACACAGATACGCAGTATTTT.